The sequence of this T cell receptor (beta chain) was determined in a study of blood T cells in healthy people across ages. Using a J-beta primer mix together with a sample-barcoded 5' primer, a second PCR was run for roughly 7 to 12 cycles. TCRdb independently ran MiXCR on the 5' RACE reads; one entry per CDR3 protein. The repertoire holds 1.8 million or so distinct CDR3 sequences, with about two fifths as singletons. Unmatched junction bases numbered 7, after V lost 6 bases and J lost 3 bases. The CDR3 runs to 15 residues. V usage is TRBV12-3 or TRBV12-4 and J usage is TRBJ2-3; 9 bases match TRBD1. Sequences were obtained from blood. The TCR was taken from a human donor in good health. CDR3 residues: CASSRGQGRTDTQYF. The CDR3 coding sequence is TGTGCCAGCAGCCGAGGACAGGGGAGAACAGATACGCAGTATTTT.